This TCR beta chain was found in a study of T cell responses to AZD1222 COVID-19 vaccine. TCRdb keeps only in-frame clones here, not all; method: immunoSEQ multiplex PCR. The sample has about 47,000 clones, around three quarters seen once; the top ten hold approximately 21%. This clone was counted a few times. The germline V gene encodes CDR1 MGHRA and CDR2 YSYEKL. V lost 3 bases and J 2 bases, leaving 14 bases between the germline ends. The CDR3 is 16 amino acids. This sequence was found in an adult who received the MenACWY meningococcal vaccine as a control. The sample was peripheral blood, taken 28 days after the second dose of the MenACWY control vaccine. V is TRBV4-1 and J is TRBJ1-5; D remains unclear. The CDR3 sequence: CASSQGKGDRNQPQHF. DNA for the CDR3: TGCGCCAGCAGCCAGGGGAAGGGTGATCGCAATCAGCCCCAGCATTTT.